Detailed here is one T cell receptor beta chain. What it binds is unknown. The PCR contained 60 Vbeta and 13 Jbeta primers. Profiled with immunoSEQ multiplex PCR; TCRdb holds only in-frame clones, not every one. This table has around 110,000 clones, 55% to 65% appearing once. The source of the sample is a study of cytomegalovirus exposure and HLA in healthy donors. Study-level points and caveats: When presence/absence was analysed, sequencing depth was taken to be roughly uniform across donors.

The CDR3 length is 20 residues. Germline trimming cut 2 bases from V and 1 base from J; bases unmatched to any gene: 12. Germline lookup yields CDR1 KGHSH and CDR2 LQKENI. Sequenced material: PBMCs. The clonotype comes from a woman in her forties in good health and CMV-seropositive. This chain links TRBV18 with TRBJ2-3, with 13 bases aligning to TRBD2. CDR3 amino acids: CASSPTRTSGSWGGTDTQYF. CDR3 DNA: TGTGCCAGCTCACCAACCAGGACTAGCGGGAGTTGGGGTGGCACAGATACGCAGTATTTT.